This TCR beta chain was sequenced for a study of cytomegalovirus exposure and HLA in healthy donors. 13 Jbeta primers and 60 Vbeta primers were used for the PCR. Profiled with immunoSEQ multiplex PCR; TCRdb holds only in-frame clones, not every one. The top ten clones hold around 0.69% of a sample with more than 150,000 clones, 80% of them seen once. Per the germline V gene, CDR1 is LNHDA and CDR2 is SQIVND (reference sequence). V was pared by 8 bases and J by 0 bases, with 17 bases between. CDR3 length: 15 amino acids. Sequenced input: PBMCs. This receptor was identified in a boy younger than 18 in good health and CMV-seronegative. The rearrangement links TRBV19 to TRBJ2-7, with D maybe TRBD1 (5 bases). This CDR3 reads CASAHRWGSSYEQYF. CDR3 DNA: TGTGCCAGTGCGCATCGTTGGGGCAGCTCCTACGAGCAGTACTTC.